The 12 T cell receptor beta chains reported below all come from one sample, sequenced in a study of technical replicates of blood from several donors. The protocol was immunoSEQ multiplex PCR, while the TCRdb copy is restricted to in-frame clones and leaves out a portion. The profile shows some 83,000 clones, approximately 90% of them singletons. What was sequenced was T cells isolated from PBMCs. All receptors derive from a human donor in good health.

V gene TRBV18 combines with J gene TRBJ2-5; 7 bases line up with TRBD2. The V and J ends lost 2 bases and 5 bases, in that order; junction bases with no gene match: 17. This CDR3 comprises 18 residues. Germline assignment: CDR1 KGHSH and CDR2 LQKENI. As DNA, the CDR3 is TGTGCCAGCTCACCAGGGGGGGAAGAACAAGGTGGGCTGGAGACCCAGTACTTC. Translating it yields CASSPGGEEQGGLETQYF.

The chain recombines TRBV2 with TRBJ2-7, with unresolved D. The CDR3 spans 14 residues. Germline V CDR1 and CDR2: SNHLY, FYNNEI. The V and J ends lost 4 bases and 3 bases respectively, with 13 bases between them. In nucleotides, the CDR3 is TGTGCCAGCAGTGGAACGAGTGGTGGCTACGAGCAGTACTTC. Translating gives CASSGTSGGYEQYF.

V and J are TRBV30 and TRBJ2-7; a possible D gene is TRBD1 (6 bases). The germline V and J ends were trimmed by 2 bases and 2 bases, with 16 bases remaining between them. The length of the CDR3 is 15 residues. Per the germline V gene, CDR1 is GTSNPN and CDR2 is SVGIG (reference sequence). As DNA, the CDR3 is TGTGCCTGGAGTCCCCCAAACAGGGCAACCTACGAGCAGTACTTC. This translates into CAWSPPNRATYEQYF.

V usage is TRBV29-1 and J usage is TRBJ2-4, with a possible D match to TRBD1 (6 bases). Germline loops: CDR1 SQVTM, CDR2 ANQGSEA. The CDR3 is 13 residues long. Trimming shortened V by 3 bases and J by 7 bases, and 13 bases separated the two germline ends. Here the CDR3 reads CSVDSGGYNIQYF. The CDR3 DNA is TGCAGCGTTGATTCTGGGGGCTATAACATTCAGTACTTC. Full variable domain (missing parts from reference TRBV29-1 and TRBJ2-4): SAVISQKPSRDICQRGTSLTIQCQVDSQVTMMFWYRQQPGQSLTLIATANQGSEATYESGFVIDKFPISRPNLTFSTLTVSNMSPEDSSIYLCSVDSGGYNIQYFGAGTRLSVL.

The chain couples TRBV5-1 to TRBJ2-1; 7 positions match TRBD2. The germline gives CDR1 SGHRS, CDR2 YFSETQ. This CDR3 spans 17 amino acids. The V segment lost 1 base and the J segment 6 bases; nucleotides outside the gene matches: 13. CDR3 protein: CASSLQRAGASGNEQFF. The CDR3 coding sequence is TGCGCCAGCAGCTTGCAACGGGCTGGGGCTAGCGGCAATGAGCAGTTCTTC. The entire variable domain, with the rest obtained from reference TRBV5-1 and TRBJ2-1, is as follows: KAGVTQTPRYLIKTRGQQVTLSCSPISGHRSVSWYQQTPGQGLQFLFEYFSETQRNKGNFPGRFSGRQFSNSRSEMNVSTLELGDSALYLCASSLQRAGASGNEQFFGPGTRLTVL.

The V and J genes are TRBV19 and TRBJ1-1; TRBD1 aligns across 8 bases. CDR1 LNHDA and CDR2 SQIVND come from the germline V gene (reference sequence). Losses at the gene ends were 3 bases for V and 4 bases for J; bases not matched to a gene: 10. The CDR3 has 16 amino acids. In nucleotides, the CDR3 is TGTGCCAGTAGTATGGCCTACATAGGACAGGGCACTGAAGCTTTCTTT. It is translated as CASSMAYIGQGTEAFF.

With regard to this clone: This is likely a read error, given that the CDR3 carries no conserved phenylalanine or tryptophan at its end. This chain connects TRBV9 to TRBJ1-2; possible D gene TRBD1, 5 bases. The CDR3 has 16 amino acids. The germline V and J ends were trimmed by 0 bases and 4 bases, with 16 bases remaining between them. The germline CDR1 and CDR2 sequences are SGDLS and YYNGEE. The CDR3 coding sequence is TGTGCCAGCAGCGTAGGGACAATCCCCCTTGTCTATGGCTACACCCTC. Translated: CASSVGTIPLVYGYTL.

This chain connects TRBV5-1 to TRBJ2-5; 7 bases fit TRBD1. With V trimmed by 2 bases and J by 5 bases, 9 bases remained unmatched. CDR3 length: 15 amino acids. Germline V gives CDR1 SGHRS, CDR2 YFSETQ. The CDR3 nucleotides read TGCGCCAGCAGCTTTAGGCAGGGGGATGTGGAGACCCAGTACTTC. It specifies CASSFRQGDVETQYF.

This clone was counted a few times. The rearrangement links TRBV4-1 to TRBJ1-1; D call uncertain. Germline CDR1 reads MGHRA; CDR2 reads YSYEKL. This CDR3 comprises 13 residues. Trimming pared 5 bases from V and 3 bases from J, leaving 10 bases between. The CDR3 here is CASSSIRDTEAFF. CDR3 nucleotide sequence: TGCGCCAGCAGCTCCATTCGCGACACTGAAGCTTTCTTT.

The chain employs TRBV15 and TRBJ2-7; the match to TRBD1 covers 7 bases. V shed 0 bases, J shed 2 bases, and the junction held 10 bases outside the gene matches. Germline V CDR1 and CDR2: LNHNV, YYDKDF (reference sequence). The CDR3 loop spans 17 amino acids. The DNA of the CDR3 is TGTGCCACCAGCAGAGAGCCAACAGGGGCCGACCCCTACGAGCAGTACTTC. As protein: CATSREPTGADPYEQYF.

This chain joins TRBV11-2 and TRBJ1-1; 8 bases map to TRBD1. The CDR3 is made up of 13 amino acids. The J segment lost 9 bases and the V segment lost 5 bases, leaving 8 bases of the junction unmatched. Germline CDR1 SGHAT, CDR2 FQNNGV. In nucleotides, the CDR3 is TGTGCCAGCAGCACCGACAGGGGTGCAAAAGCTTTCTTT. This gives the protein CASSTDRGAKAFF.

The V call is TRBV7-9, the J call TRBJ2-7, with TRBD2 identical over 8 bases. CDR3 length: 16 residues. CDR1 is SEHNR, CDR2 FQNEAQ, per germline (reference sequence). J gave up 0 bases and V 5 bases, and 9 bases lay outside the gene matches. The CDR3 protein is CASSHWRGESSYEQYF. The CDR3 nucleotides are TGTGCCAGCAGCCACTGGCGGGGGGAGAGCTCCTACGAGCAGTACTTC.